A selection of T cell receptor beta chains follows, all from one sample in a study of blood T cells in healthy people across ages. TCRdb analysed the 5' RACE reads with MiXCR anew, one entry per CDR3 protein. The repertoire consists of 1.5 million to 2 million distinct CDR3 sequences, with 30% to 40% occurring once and the leading ten covering 11%. The specimen was blood. Every receptor here comes from a woman aged 25 to 45 in good health. The CDR3 runs from the conserved cysteine through the conserved F or W. Fields, in order: V gene, CDR3 length, J gene, clone size, D gene, CDR3 DNA, CDR3 protein. The D gene is left open where the match is weak. Size is stated for part of the rows, as once, few or many counts, or as a class when the clone is expanded.

TRBV20-1	12	TRBJ2-7	NA	TRBD1	TGCAGTGCTAAGACAGGGGTGGACGAGCAGTACTTC	CSAKTGVDEQYF
TRBV3-1	12	TRBJ2-3	NA	TRBD1	TGTGCCAGCAGCCGGACAGGCCAAGGGCAGTATTTT	CASSRTGQGQYF
TRBV20-1	14	TRBJ2-4	NA	NA	TGCAGTGCTGGACGTCGCGACGGGAAAAACATTCAGTACTTC	CSAGRRDGKNIQYF
TRBV5-1	14	TRBJ2-7	NA	TRBD2	TGCGCCAGCAGCGGGGCTAGCGGCGACTACGAGCAGTACTTC	CASSGASGDYEQYF
TRBV25-1	11	TRBJ1-2	NA	NA	TGTGCCAGCAGTGAATATCCCGTCTACACCTTC	CASSEYPVYTF
TRBV29-1	13	TRBJ2-2	few	NA	TGCAGCGTTTCGAGGGGCACAACCGGGGAGCTGTTTTTT	CSVSRGTTGELFF
TRBV4-1	14	TRBJ2-1	few	TRBD2	TGCGCCAGCAGCCATCGGCGGGAGTACAATGAGCAGTTCTTC	CASSHRREYNEQFF
TRBV28	16	TRBJ2-3	NA	TRBD2	TGTGCCAGCAGTTCCGCTCTGGCGGGAGGGACAGATACGCAGTATTTT	CASSSALAGGTDTQYF
TRBV5-1	14	TRBJ2-7	few	NA	TGCGCCAGCAGTGCGACGACAGGTAACTACGAGCAGTACTTC	CASSATTGNYEQYF
TRBV29-1	16	TRBJ1-5	NA	TRBD1	TGCAGCGACACACCCCCGGGACAGGGAGGCAATCAGCCCCAGCATTTT	CSDTPPGQGGNQPQHF
TRBV15	15	TRBJ1-2	NA	NA	TGTGCCACCAGCAGAGTCGGGCAGGGTGGCTATGGCTACACCTTC	CATSRVGQGGYGYTF
TRBV3-1	14	TRBJ2-7	NA	NA	TGTGCCAGCAGCCAAGATCCCCTAGCGCGAGAGCAGTACTTC	CASSQDPLAREQYF
TRBV5-1	14	TRBJ2-3	NA	NA	TGCGCCAGTTCGTTGACGGCTAGCACAGATGCGCAGTATTTT	CASSLTASTDAQYF
TRBV27	16	TRBJ2-1	many	NA	TGTGCCAGCAGTTTACGGAACAGGGTGGGGTTCAGTGAGCAGTTCTTC	CASSLRNRVGFSEQFF
TRBV5-8	16	TRBJ1-4	NA	NA	TGTGCCAGCAGCTCCGGAACTCTGACGGCCAATGAAAAACTGTTTTTT	CASSSGTLTANEKLFF
TRBV20-1	15	TRBJ2-1	NA	TRBD2	TGCAGTGTTACGACCGGGACTAGCGGTGAAGGATACCAGTTCTTC	CSVTTGTSGEGYQFF
TRBV12-3/TRBV12-4	11	TRBJ2-1	many	NA	TGTGCCAGCAGCGAGCGGCCTGAGCAGTTCTTC	CASSERPEQFF
TRBV27	14	TRBJ2-1	NA	NA	TGTGCCACCAAATACAAGGGTAGTATGAATGAGCAGTTCTTC	CATKYKGSMNEQFF
TRBV4-2	16	TRBJ2-5	NA	TRBD2	TGTGCCAGCAGCCCTGGCGGGACCGGGAGGGGAGAGACCCAGTACTTC	CASSPGGTGRGETQYF
TRBV27	15	TRBJ1-1	NA	TRBD1	TGTGCCAGCAGACTACTTGGACAGGGGGACACTGAAGCTTTCTTT	CASRLLGQGDTEAFF
TRBV11-2	12	TRBJ1-2	NA	NA	TGTGCCAGCAGCTCGCCCACTTATGGCTACACCTTC	CASSSPTYGYTF
TRBV28	15	TRBJ2-7	NA	TRBD1	TGTGCCAGCAGTGACACAGGGGGCGCAATCTACGAGCAGTACTTC	CASSDTGGAIYEQYF
TRBV7-3	13	TRBJ2-1	few	NA	TGTGCCAGCAGTCTGGGGGTGAGAGGTGAGCAGTTCTTC	CASSLGVRGEQFF
TRBV6-1	16	TRBJ1-5	NA	TRBD1	TGTGCCAGCAGAGACAGGGGCCAGCTTGGGAATCAGCCCCAGCATTTT	CASRDRGQLGNQPQHF
TRBV27	16	TRBJ1-2	NA	NA	TGTGCCAGCAGTAAAACAAATGGGATCTTTAACTATGGCTACACCTTC	CASSKTNGIFNYGYTF
TRBV6-1	13	TRBJ1-5	few	NA	TGTGCCAGCCTAGGGGGGGGCAATCAGCCCCAGCATTTT	CASLGGGNQPQHF
TRBV2	12	TRBJ2-7	NA	NA	TGTGCCATAATCCGGGGTGGCTACGAGCAGTACTTC	CAIIRGGYEQYF
TRBV12-3/TRBV12-4	13	TRBJ1-2	many	NA	TGTGCCAGCAGCTCCCGCGGGGGGTATGGCTACACCTTC	CASSSRGGYGYTF
TRBV2	14	TRBJ2-5	few	NA	TGTGCCAGCAGGGCCAGTGGTCGATTGGGGGAGCAGTACTTC	CASRASGRLGEQYF
TRBV20-1	13	TRBJ2-2	once	NA	TGCAGTGCTTGGAGGGGGGGCGCCGGGGAGCTGTTTTTT	CSAWRGGAGELFF
TRBV6-5	14	TRBJ2-2	NA	NA	TGTGTCAGCAGTGCTGGGATCGCCACCGGGGAGCTGTTTTTT	CVSSAGIATGELFF
TRBV21-1	14	TRBJ2-7	many	NA	TGTGCCAGCAGCAGGACAGGGAAGTCCTACGAGCAGTACTTC	CASSRTGKSYEQYF
TRBV10-1	16	TRBJ2-5	NA	TRBD2	TGCGCCAGCAGTGAGGGGACTAGAAGGGGTCAAGAGACCCAGTACTTC	CASSEGTRRGQETQYF
TRBV15	12	TRBJ2-1	NA	NA	TGTGCCACCAGCAGGTTGGGGGATGAGCAGTTCTTC	CATSRLGDEQFF
TRBV5-1	15	TRBJ2-1	NA	TRBD2	TGCGCCAGCAGCATGACTAGCGGGGGGTACAATGAGCAGTTCTTC	CASSMTSGGYNEQFF
TRBV6-5	15	TRBJ1-1	few	NA	TGTGCCAGCAGTTCGTTCGGAGGGGAGGGCACTGAAGCTTTCTTT	CASSSFGGEGTEAFF
TRBV6-5	14	TRBJ2-7	NA	NA	TGTGCCAGCAGTTACAGAGAGGCCGGGTACGAGCAGTACTTC	CASSYREAGYEQYF
TRBV9	14	TRBJ2-7	NA	TRBD2	TGTGCCAGCAGCGGAGCGGGAGTCCCCTACGAGCAGTACTTC	CASSGAGVPYEQYF
TRBV6-1	15	TRBJ2-5	many	TRBD2	TGTGCCAGCAGTGAAGCGGGAGGGCCGGGAGAGACCCAGTACTTC	CASSEAGGPGETQYF
TRBV25-1	15	TRBJ1-1	few	NA	TGTGCCAGCAGTGAGGCAGCGGGGGGGTCCACTGAAGCTTTCTTT	CASSEAAGGSTEAFF
TRBV28	15	TRBJ2-1	NA	NA	TGTGCCAGCAGTTCTGGGGGGATATCTTACAACGAGCAGTTCTTC	CASSSGGISYNEQFF
TRBV29-1	16	TRBJ2-5	many	NA	TGCAGCGCCGAACAACCAGGAATCGACAGACAAGAGACCCAGTACTTC	CSAEQPGIDRQETQYF
TRBV28	15	TRBJ1-2	few	NA	TGTGCCAGCAGTTTTGGGGGGACCATTGTGACCGGCTACACCTTC	CASSFGGTIVTGYTF
TRBV7-9	16	TRBJ1-1	NA	NA	TGTGCCAGCAGCCAAGTAACAGCGACACCGAACACTGAAGCTTTCTTT	CASSQVTATPNTEAFF
TRBV15	15	TRBJ1-6	few	NA	TGTGCCACCAGCAGAGATCGGGGGCAGAATTCACCCCTCCACTTT	CATSRDRGQNSPLHF
TRBV7-2	14	TRBJ2-7	many	TRBD2	TGTGCCAGCAGCGGGACTAGCGGCGCCTACGAGCAGTACTTC	CASSGTSGAYEQYF
TRBV24-1	17	TRBJ2-1	few	NA	TGTGCCACCAGTGACCCACTAGGACCCAGCTCCTACAATGAGCAGTTCTTC	CATSDPLGPSSYNEQFF